The 14 T cell receptor beta chains given below trace back to one sample, sequenced in a study of cytomegalovirus exposure and HLA in healthy donors. Use of 60 Vbeta and 13 Jbeta primers characterized the PCR. TCRdb's table, derived via immunoSEQ multiplex PCR, lists solely in-frame clones and lacks some. This table has fewer than 200,000 clones, about 72% appearing once. Sequencing was carried out using PBMCs. The receptors originated from a man aged 60 to 69 in good health and CMV-seronegative.

V gene TRBV28 combines with J gene TRBJ2-7; D is possibly TRBD1 (6 bases). V dropped 6 bases and J dropped 3 bases, with 15 bases sitting between them. The CDR3 sequence is 14 residues long. The germline V gene encodes CDR1 MDHEN and CDR2 SYDVKM. CDR3 bases: TGTGCCAGCAGCCGAACGACAGGACGCTACGAGCAGTACTTC. Translated: CASSRTTGRYEQYF.

The V call is TRBV5-1, the J call TRBJ2-3; D ambiguous. V lost 2 bases to trimming and J lost 7 bases, with 8 bases between them. This CDR3 contains 12 residues. The germline gives CDR1 SGHRS, CDR2 YFSETQ. Here the CDR3 reads CASSLNTYTQYF. In DNA, the CDR3 is TGCGCCAGCAGCTTAAACACGTATACGCAGTATTTT.

The chain is built from TRBV6-1 and TRBJ2-7; weak D call: TRBD1 (5 bases). The germline CDR1 and CDR2 sequences are MNHNS and SASEGT. V lost 6 bases and J 0 bases, leaving 12 bases between the germline ends. The CDR3 runs 14 residues. The CDR3 reads CASRPGLSSYEQYF. The CDR3 DNA follows: TGTGCCAGCAGGCCAGGGTTAAGCTCCTACGAGCAGTACTTC.

This sequence joins TRBV7-9 and TRBJ2-1; 8 nucleotides agree with TRBD2. The germline CDR1 and CDR2 sequences are SEHNR and FQNEAQ (reference sequence). This CDR3 has 16 amino acids. The trim removed 5 bases at V and 2 bases at J, leaving 8 bases unmatched. Written as DNA, the CDR3 is TGTGCCAGCAGCCCCCTAGCGGGCGAAGCCTACAATGAGCAGTTCTTC. The encoded protein is CASSPLAGEAYNEQFF.

This clone was observed a single time. This chain links TRBV5-6 with TRBJ2-2, with 7 bases matching TRBD2. Unmatched junction bases numbered 3, after V lost 4 bases and J lost 0 bases. Germline V gene lookup returns CDR1 SGHDT and CDR2 YYEEEE. The CDR3 runs 15 residues. The CDR3 DNA reads as TGTGCCAGCAGCGGACTAGGAACGAACACCGGGGAGCTGTTTTTT. Amino acid sequence: CASSGLGTNTGELFF.

This clone was recorded a few times. The rearrangement links TRBV10-3 to TRBJ2-3; TRBD2 aligns across 7 bases. Germline lookup yields CDR1 ENHRY and CDR2 SYGVKD. The V and J ends lost 6 bases and 0 bases, in that order; junction bases with no gene match: 3. The CDR3 runs 14 residues. Here the CDR3 reads CAIRAGESTDTQYF. The DNA of the CDR3 is TGTGCCATCAGGGCGGGGGAAAGCACAGATACGCAGTATTTT.

This clone was detected only a few times. V and J are TRBV4-1 and TRBJ2-1; 13 bases match TRBD2. This CDR3 comprises 17 residues. Germline lookup yields CDR1 MGHRA and CDR2 YSYEKL. The junction had 3 bases not matched to a gene; V was cut back by 0 bases and J by 4 bases. The CDR3 protein is CASSQDGTSGAYNEQFF. CDR3 nucleotide sequence: TGCGCCAGCAGCCAAGACGGGACTAGCGGGGCATACAATGAGCAGTTCTTC.

A remark on this clone: One end of the junction varies from germline; a read error may be responsible. The chain uses TRBV10-3 and TRBJ2-7; 7 positions agree with TRBD1. The CDR3 extends over 15 amino acids. CDR1 ENHRY and CDR2 SYGVKD come from the germline V gene. CDR3 sequence: CAISGPGQYSYKQYF. The CDR3 DNA reads as TGTGCCATCAGTGGGCCGGGACAGTACTCCTACAAGCAGTACTTC.

The V call is TRBV28, the J call TRBJ2-7, with D possibly matching TRBD1 (6 bases). The CDR3 contains 14 residues. Germline CDR1 is MDHEN and CDR2 is SYDVKM. V lost 11 bases and J 4 bases, leaving 21 bases between the germline ends. The CDR3 here is CASGPGTYPYEQYF. CDR3 coding DNA: TGTGCCTCGGGCCCCGGGACATATCCTTACGAGCAGTACTTC.

This clone came up a few times. The CDR3 DNA reads TGTGCCAGCAGCATGGGACTGGCGGAGGCCTACGAGCAGTACTTC. Translation gives CASSMGLAEAYEQYF. The chain carries TRBV5-5 and TRBJ2-7; D might be TRBD2 (6 bases). Germline V gene lookup returns CDR1 SGHKS and CDR2 YYEKEE (reference sequence). The ends were cut back, 4 bases at V and 2 bases at J, with 16 bases in the middle. The CDR3 sequence is 15 residues long.

This sequence joins TRBV30 and TRBJ1-4, with D tentatively TRBD1 (6 bases). Trimming shortened V by 3 bases and J by 3 bases, and 14 bases separated the two germline ends. This CDR3 spans 15 amino acids. The germline V gene has CDR1 GTSNPN and CDR2 SVGIG (reference sequence). The CDR3 region is CAWRLRGAANEKLFF. As DNA, the CDR3 is TGTGCCTGGAGACTTCGGGGGGCCGCTAATGAAAAACTGTTTTTT.

The rearrangement links TRBV28 to TRBJ2-7; D ambiguous. The germline gives CDR1 MDHEN, CDR2 SYDVKM. This CDR3 spans 13 amino acids. V lost 1 base, J lost 6 bases, and 10 bases lay in between. The CDR3 loop is CASSLSTFGEQYF. CDR3 DNA sequence: TGTGCCAGCAGTTTATCCACCTTCGGCGAGCAGTACTTC. The variable domain in full, completed from reference TRBV28 and TRBJ2-7, reads DVKVTQSSRYLVKRTGEKVFLECVQDMDHENMFWYRQDPGLGLRLIYFSYDVKMKEKGDIPEGYSVSREKKERFSLILESASTNQTSMYLCASSLSTFGEQYFGPGTRLTVT.

The chain is built from TRBV2 and TRBJ2-7; D is possibly TRBD1 (5 bases). Germline V gene lookup returns CDR1 SNHLY and CDR2 FYNNEI. V was trimmed by 5 bases and J by 7 bases, leaving 15 bases between them. The CDR3 contains 13 residues. The CDR3 protein is CASSYTGLREQYF. CDR3 bases: TGTGCCAGCAGTTACACAGGCCTACGAGAGCAGTACTTC.

This clone appeared a few times. CDR3 protein: CASSFDRRGYTF. The CDR3 DNA is TGCGCCAGCAGCTTCGACAGGAGAGGCTACACCTTC. The chain employs TRBV5-1 and TRBJ1-2, with a possible D match to TRBD1 (6 bases). CDR1 and CDR2 from the germline V gene are SGHRS and YFSETQ. The CDR3 totals 12 residues. Trimming took 2 bases from V and 8 from J, leaving 10 bases between them.